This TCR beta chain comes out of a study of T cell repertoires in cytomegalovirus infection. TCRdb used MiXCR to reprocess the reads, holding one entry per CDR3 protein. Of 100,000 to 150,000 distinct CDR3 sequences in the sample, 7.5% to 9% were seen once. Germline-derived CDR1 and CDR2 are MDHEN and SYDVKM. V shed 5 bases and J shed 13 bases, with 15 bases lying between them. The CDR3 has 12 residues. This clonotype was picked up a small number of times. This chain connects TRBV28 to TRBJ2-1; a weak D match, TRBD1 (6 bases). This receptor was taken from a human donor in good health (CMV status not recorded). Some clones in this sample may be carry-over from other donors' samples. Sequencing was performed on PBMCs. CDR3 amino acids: CASSPSTGAQFF. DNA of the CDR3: TGTGCCAGCAGTCCCTCGACAGGAGCTCAGTTCTTC. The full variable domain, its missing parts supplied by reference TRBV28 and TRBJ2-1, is DVKVTQSSRYLVKRTGEKVFLECVQDMDHENMFWYRQDPGLGLRLIYFSYDVKMKEKGDIPEGYSVSREKKERFSLILESASTNQTSMYLCASSPSTGAQFFGPGTRLTVL.